Each of the 21 T cell receptor beta chains below was sequenced from the same sample in a study of blood T cell repertoires in COVID-19. Only in-frame clones appear in the TCRdb table, and some are missing; sequencing was by immunoSEQ multiplex PCR. The table shows around 170,000 clones, with about 81% occurring only once. Material: peripheral blood. These receptors all come from a woman older than 75 with COVID-19, enrolled during active disease.

V is TRBV4-3 and J is TRBJ2-1, with 9 bases matching TRBD2. Trimming cost V 4 bases and J 5 bases; bases outside gene matches: 6. The germline CDR1 and CDR2 sequences are LGHNA and YSLEER. This CDR3 region has 15 residues. The CDR3 DNA is TGCGCCAGCAGCCGCGGGGGGGCCGGGGACAATGAGCAGTTCTTC. It codes for CASSRGGAGDNEQFF.

The chain employs TRBV7-2 and TRBJ2-6; maybe TRBD2 (5 bases). Deletions cut 5 bases from V and 2 bases from J, with 13 bases between. The germline CDR1 and CDR2 sequences are SGHTA and FQGNSA. The CDR3 contains 16 residues. The CDR3, as DNA: TGTGCCAGCAGCCCGAAAGGACTGACTGGGGCCAACGTCCTGACTTTC. Translating it yields CASSPKGLTGANVLTF.

This clone was detected once. This rearrangement joins TRBV29-1 to TRBJ1-2; D possibly corresponds to TRBD1 (6 bases). The CDR3 runs to 13 residues. Germline V gives CDR1 SQVTM, CDR2 ANQGSEA. V lost 0 bases and J 6 bases, leaving 11 bases between the germline ends. CDR3 loop: CSVEDPHRDGYTF. The CDR3 DNA is TGCAGCGTTGAAGACCCTCACAGGGATGGCTACACCTTC.

The gene calls are TRBV27 and TRBJ2-1; maybe TRBD1 (6 bases). CDR1 is MNHEY, CDR2 SMNVEV, per germline (reference sequence). The CDR3 extends over 16 amino acids. V lost 0 bases, J lost 3 bases, and 12 bases lay in between. DNA for the CDR3: TGTGCCAGCAGTTTATCGCCAGGGGCGATCTACAATGAGCAGTTCTTC. Translating it yields CASSLSPGAIYNEQFF.

As concerns this clone: Since a much larger clone is just one base distant, this may be a read error. This rearrangement joins TRBV7-9 to TRBJ2-1, with 7 bases that match TRBD1. The V gene end was trimmed by 0 bases and the J gene end by 2 bases; junction bases not matched to a gene: 1. Looked up from germline, CDR1 is SEHNR and CDR2 is FQNEAQ (reference sequence). The CDR3 length is 15 residues. The CDR3 spells CASSLATGAYNEQFF. The CDR3 region has the DNA TGTGCCAGCAGCTTAGCTACAGGGGCCTACAATGAGCAGTTCTTC.

Turning to this clone: Different DNA sequences within this sample yield the same CDR3. The chain is built from TRBV19 and TRBJ1-5; 7 nucleotides match TRBD1. There are 14 residues in the CDR3. The V segment lost 4 bases and the J segment 2 bases; nucleotides outside the gene matches: 2. Germline CDR1 is LNHDA and CDR2 is SQIVND (reference sequence). CDR3 DNA: TGTGCCAGTAGTAGGACAGGTGGCAATCAGCCCCAGCATTTT. It encodes CASSRTGGNQPQHF.

This rearrangement joins TRBV6-5 to TRBJ2-6; D uncertain. The CDR3 covers 14 residues. CDR1 and CDR2 from the germline V gene are MNHEY and SVGAGI. The V and J ends lost 4 bases and 0 bases respectively, with 4 bases between them. CDR3: CASSLNSGANVLTF. CDR3 nucleotide sequence: TGTGCCAGCAGTTTAAACTCTGGGGCCAACGTCCTGACTTTC.

The chain carries TRBV9 and TRBJ2-7; D perhaps matches TRBD1 (7 bases). Germline loops: CDR1 SGDLS, CDR2 YYNGEE. V lost 2 bases and J lost 7, with 13 bases in between. CDR3 length equals 13 residues. The CDR3 here is CASSVGQGGEQYF. Here the CDR3 DNA reads TGTGCCAGCAGCGTGGGGCAGGGGGGTGAGCAGTACTTC.

This rearrangement joins TRBV25-1 to TRBJ1-2, with D possibly TRBD1 on 6 matching bases. Per the germline V gene, CDR1 is MGHDK and CDR2 is SYGVNS. The CDR3 totals 14 residues. Trimming cost V 3 bases and J 4 bases, with 12 bases left between them. The DNA of the CDR3 is TGTGCCAGCAGTGAGGCCACAGGGAGCTATGGCTACACCTTC. It codes for CASSEATGSYGYTF.

The chain joins TRBV6-5 to TRBJ1-4, with TRBD1 matching 8 bases. The length of the CDR3 is 15 residues. Germline CDR1 is MNHEY and CDR2 is SVGAGI. The V and J ends lost 5 bases and 8 bases, in that order; junction bases with no gene match: 10. The CDR3 bases are TGTGCCAGCAGTCCCCGGACAGGGTTTTTGGAAAAACTGTTTTTT. Residues: CASSPRTGFLEKLFF.

The V gene is TRBV29-1, the J gene TRBJ1-2; 8 positions agree with TRBD1. Germline CDR1 and CDR2: SQVTM and ANQGSEA. The CDR3 is 11 residues long. V lost 7 bases, J lost 6 bases, and 4 bases stayed unmatched. The CDR3 coding sequence is TGCAGCGCAGGACAGGGCCATGGCTACACCTTC. It yields the protein CSAGQGHGYTF.

This clone was detected once. The J gene is TRBJ1-4, the V gene TRBV7-8; TRBD1 matches at 7 bases. The J segment lost 0 bases and the V segment lost 5 bases, leaving 6 bases of the junction unmatched. The V gene's germline CDR1 is SGHVS and CDR2 FQNEAQ. The CDR3 length is 16 residues. The CDR3 here is CASSRDRVSTNEKLFF. Written as DNA, the CDR3 is TGTGCCAGCAGCCGTGACAGGGTCTCAACTAATGAAAAACTGTTTTTT.

The chain carries TRBV5-1 and TRBJ1-2, with 9 bases fitting TRBD1. The CDR3 runs 14 residues. The germline V gene has CDR1 SGHRS and CDR2 YFSETQ. The J segment lost 4 bases and the V segment lost 4 bases, leaving 5 bases of the junction unmatched. Here the CDR3 DNA reads TGCGCCAGCAGCCCCCCGGGACAGGGCTATGGCTACACCTTC. This translates into CASSPPGQGYGYTF. Complete variable domain (other parts from reference TRBV5-1 and TRBJ1-2): KAGVTQTPRYLIKTRGQQVTLSCSPISGHRSVSWYQQTPGQGLQFLFEYFSETQRNKGNFPGRFSGRQFSNSRSEMNVSTLELGDSALYLCASSPPGQGYGYTFGSGTRLTVV.

The V call is TRBV7-3, the J call TRBJ2-2; D might be TRBD2 (5 bases). V lost 4 bases, J lost 2 bases, and 5 bases lay in between. CDR3 size: 13 residues. Germline V gene sequence: CDR1 SGHTA, CDR2 FQGTGA. The CDR3 bases are TGTGCCAGCAGCTCGGGAAACACCGGGGAGCTGTTTTTT. It is translated as CASSSGNTGELFF.

The gene calls are TRBV3-1 (or the pseudogene TRBV3-2) and TRBJ2-7; 10 nucleotides agree with TRBD2. This CDR3 spans 15 amino acids. Germline V gene data show CDR1 as LGHDT and CDR2 as YNNKEL (reference sequence). V shed 5 bases and J 2 bases; nucleotides not matched to a gene: 6. The CDR3 DNA follows: TGTGCCAGCAGCTTCCCAGCGGGAGGGACCTACGAGCAGTACTTC. Translating it yields CASSFPAGGTYEQYF.

This chain connects TRBV11-1 to TRBJ2-7; 7 nucleotides agree with TRBD2. The CDR3 totals 15 residues. Germline V gene data show CDR1 as SGHAT and CDR2 as FQDESV (reference sequence). The V segment lost 5 bases and the J segment 2 bases; nucleotides outside the gene matches: 9. The CDR3 DNA follows: TGTGCCAGCAGCCAGAGTAGCGGGCTAACCTACGAGCAGTACTTC. It codes for CASSQSSGLTYEQYF.

This chain uses TRBV30 with TRBJ2-1, with 8 bases identical to TRBD1. Germline trimming cut 3 bases from V and 5 bases from J; bases unmatched to any gene: 6. The CDR3 is made up of 14 amino acids. CDR1 and CDR2 from the germline V gene are GTSNPN and SVGIG (reference sequence). CDR3 amino acids: CAWRDRAVNNEQFF. CDR3 sequence (DNA): TGTGCCTGGAGGGACAGGGCCGTTAACAATGAGCAGTTCTTC.

This chain links TRBV13 with TRBJ2-2; 7 bases map to TRBD2. The germline V gene has CDR1 PRHDT and CDR2 FYEKMQ (reference sequence). The CDR3 has 15 residues. V lost 5 bases and J lost 0; bases outside the gene matches: 3. The CDR3 DNA reads as TGTGCCAGCAGCAAACTAGCGCCGAACACCGGGGAGCTGTTTTTT. It encodes CASSKLAPNTGELFF. The whole variable domain, filled in from reference TRBV13 and TRBJ2-2, reads AAGVIQSPRHLIKEKRETATLKCYPIPRHDTVYWYQQGPGQDPQFLISFYEKMQSDKGSIPDRFSAQQFSDYHSELNMSSLELGDSALYFCASSKLAPNTGELFFGEGSRLTVL.

This clone occurred once. V and J are TRBV7-9 and TRBJ2-6; a possible D gene is TRBD2 (6 bases). The V and J ends lost 6 bases and 2 bases respectively, with 11 bases between them. The CDR3 is 15 residues long. The germline CDR1 and CDR2 sequences are SEHNR and FQNEAQ (reference sequence). CDR3 region: CASSARGTGANVLTF. The CDR3 DNA follows: TGTGCCAGCAGTGCCCGGGGGACTGGGGCCAACGTCCTGACTTTC.

This sequence joins TRBV6-2 or TRBV6-3 and TRBJ2-7; TRBD1 is a possible D gene (5 bases). Germline values: CDR1 MNHEY, CDR2 SVGEGT. CDR3 length: 14 residues. With 6 bases removed from V and 3 bases from J, the gap between germline ends came to 15 bases. CDR3 residues: CASSRTSGVYEQYF. CDR3 coding DNA: TGTGCCAGCAGCCGGACATCGGGTGTCTACGAGCAGTACTTC.

With respect to this clone: The same CDR3 also results from other DNA sequences found in this sample. The rearrangement uses TRBV18 and TRBJ2-7; a weak D match, TRBD2 (5 bases). CDR1 and CDR2 (germline): KGHSH, LQKENI. Trimming pared 2 bases from V and 3 bases from J, leaving 5 bases between. CDR3 size: 12 residues. For the CDR3, the DNA is TGTGCCAGCTCACCAGGGAGCTACGAGCAGTACTTC. Translating gives CASSPGSYEQYF.